Below, one TCR beta chain is given with its context. The antigen it binds to is not known. Base-call qualities are not available, and no considerably larger clone is one nucleotide away. Peripheral blood CD8+ and CD4+ T cells from healthy donors, Susac syndrome patients and multiple sclerosis patients were profiled by high-throughput TCR beta sequencing. Multiple sclerosis controls were treatment-naive patients with stable or active relapsing-remitting disease fulfilling revised McDonald criteria. Bulk CD8+ and CD4+ T cells were purified by magnetic negative isolation, while CD8+ TEMRA cells were enriched using FACS. Blood was collected in EDTA tubes and processed within 24 hours, with PBMCs isolated through density gradient centrifugation. PBMCs intended for TCR sequencing were frozen in liquid nitrogen and were later thawed in a 37 degrees C water bath. The sorted or isolated CD4+, CD8+ and CD8+ TEMRA cells reached a purity of at least 90%.

These data originate in a study of CD8 T cells in Susac syndrome (dated by TCRdb to about 2019). Background on the whole study: Whether CD8+ T cell activation and differentiation in Susac syndrome was antigen driven was tested using repertoire sequencing. The clonality of the CD8+ T cell repertoire was compared across about a dozen healthy donors, roughly 14 Susac syndrome patients and about 16 multiple sclerosis patients. Results and caveats for the whole study, not just this receptor: The number of individuals in the TCR sequencing and HLA analysis was acknowledged as relatively small.

RNA was extracted using the RNeasy kit, and roughly 0.5 to 1 ug of the RNA was reverse transcribed with random hexamers. TCR beta CDR3 regions were amplified with the immunoSEQ multiplex PCR assay covering 54 Vbeta and 13 Jbeta segments. To correct PCR amplification bias, a synthetic template baseline was used for both primer optimization and computational correction. From the authors' description of their analysis: Reads were annotated to V, D and J genes according to IMGT and were analyzed with immunoSEQ Analyzer, with only productive sequences retained. Clonality was computed as one minus Shannon entropy normalized by log2 of the number of productive unique sequences. For each patient and control, public and private clones were evaluated among the 100 most prevalent clones. A clone was defined as Susac-specific if it was absent from the healthy and MS cohorts, from 1052 published viral clones and from other ImmuneACCESS disease sequences. TCRdb's own reprocessing of the public reads used fastp at Q25 and MiXCR and kept productive beta chains. Each record represents a unique CDR3 protein, reported with the most common genes and DNA among its rows. TCRdb, not the original authors, processed these V and J calls. Recorded for this sample are about 300,000 distinct CDR3 sequences; roughly 85% of them occurred a single time. The leading ten clones occupy 0.21% of the sample.

From the cysteine through the phenylalanine, the CDR3 covers 17 amino acids. The sequence is cut down to CDR3 DNA, 51 bases in frame from base 1. The CDR1 and CDR2 encoded by the germline V gene are LGHNA and YSLEER. At the junction V is shortened by 4 bases and J by 1 base; bases outside the gene matches: 6. Sample: CD8+ T cells from PBMCs. The rearranged chain carries TRBV4-3 and TRBJ2-7; 14 junctional bases match TRBD2. This TCR was recovered from a human donor with multiple sclerosis. The DNA sequence follows: TGCGCCAGCAGCCCGGGACTAGCGGGAGTTGGGTCCTACGAGCAGTACTTC. This translates into CASSPGLAGVGSYEQYF.